This T cell receptor beta chain appears in the sequencing data of a study of blood T cell repertoires in COVID-19. Data came from immunoSEQ multiplex PCR; TCRdb stores just in-frame clones and leaves some out. The table lists about 160,000 clones, about nine tenths of them singletons. As concerns this clone: At the DNA level, this CDR3 is encoded by other sequences in the same sample as well.

The clonotype comes from a woman aged 70-85 years with acute or convalescent COVID-19. The specimen was peripheral blood.

CDR3 nucleotides: TGTGCCAGCAGTTACCCACGGAGGAACACTGAAGCTTTCTTT. Translating it yields CASSYPRRNTEAFF. The V and J genes are TRBV6-2 or TRBV6-3 and TRBJ1-1; no firm D call. The germline V gene has CDR1 MNHEY and CDR2 SVGEGT. The CDR3 contains 14 residues. Trimming cost V 2 bases and J 1 base, with 8 bases left between them.